This TCR beta chain was found in a study of monozygotic twins with inflammatory bowel disease. Through template switching, UMIs that included a 6-nucleotide sample barcode were added. TCRdb reprocessed the 5' RACE reads and reports one entry per CDR3 protein, with no DNA. This sample contains 150,000 to 200,000 distinct CDR3 sequences. Sequencing was performed on blood. The origin of this receptor is a human donor with ulcerative colitis or Crohn's disease, or a healthy co-twin of an affected twin (not recorded which).

CDR3 amino acids: CASSAPGTSSGTGELFF. The rearrangement links TRBV11-2 to TRBJ2-2; TCRdb's assignment of TRBD2 cannot be checked, as there is no DNA. The CDR3 sequence is 17 residues long. Germline V CDR1 and CDR2: SGHAT, FQNNGV.